This record looks at one T cell receptor (beta chain) sequence and its context. Antigen specificity is unknown. The junction had 19 bases not matched to a gene; V was cut back by 4 bases and J by 2 bases. The CDR3 length is 20 residues. The germline CDR1 and CDR2 sequences are LNHNV and YYDKDF (reference sequence). This record belongs to a study of regulatory dendritic cells for organ transplantation. Study-wide results and limits: Naive CD4+ and CD8+ repertoires were highly diverse; memory CD8+ was most oligoclonal.

Libraries were prepared by immunoSEQ multiplex PCR; TCRdb keeps only in-frame clonotypes and omits some of them. The sample carries about 18,000 clones, less than 85% recorded once. CFSE-labeled sorted T cells met regulatory or mature dendritic cells for four to five days. FACS sorted CD4+ or CD8+ T cells into CD45RA+ naive and CD45RO+ memory. This clonotype originated in a human donor in good health. The gene calls are TRBV15 and TRBJ1-5; 8 nucleotides line up with TRBD1. The material sequenced was memory CD4+ T cells from blood cultured with regulatory dendritic cells. Subset indicated: CD45RO+ memory T cells. CDR3 region: CATSTYTGTGPLFGNQPQHF. CDR3 bases: TGTGCCACCAGCACCTACACCGGGACAGGCCCCCTATTTGGCAATCAGCCCCAGCATTTT.